This T cell receptor beta chain was identified during a study of T-cell memory formation after mild COVID-19. The CDR3 sequence is 14 residues long. Germline V gives CDR1 SGDLS, CDR2 YYNGEE. With 4 bases removed from V and 1 base from J, the gap between germline ends came to 11 bases. Details on this clonotype: Its matching antigen is unknown.

TCRdb reprocessed the 5' RACE reads via MiXCR and lists one record per CDR3 protein. The sample lists 500,000 to 550,000 distinct CDR3 sequences, around 20% seen once, with around 13% in the top ten. Study-wide points: CD4+ contracting clones lay mainly in CM and EM, CD8+ ones in EMRA. There was no confirmation that second-wave clones peaking on day 37 were SARS-CoV-2 specific. Whereas later expanders leaned CD4+, clones contracting day 15 to 85 showed a balanced CD4/CD8 makeup.

The rearrangement joins TRBV9 to TRBJ1-2, with unresolved D. This clonotype was obtained from an adult woman who had mild COVID-19 (a few samples of this study predate the infection). Cell type and time point are not known. Material for sequencing was PBMCs or a T cell subset sorted from them (not recorded which). The CDR3 region is CASSPYLGNYGYTF. DNA of the CDR3: TGTGCCAGCAGCCCTTATCTGGGTAACTATGGCTACACCTTC.